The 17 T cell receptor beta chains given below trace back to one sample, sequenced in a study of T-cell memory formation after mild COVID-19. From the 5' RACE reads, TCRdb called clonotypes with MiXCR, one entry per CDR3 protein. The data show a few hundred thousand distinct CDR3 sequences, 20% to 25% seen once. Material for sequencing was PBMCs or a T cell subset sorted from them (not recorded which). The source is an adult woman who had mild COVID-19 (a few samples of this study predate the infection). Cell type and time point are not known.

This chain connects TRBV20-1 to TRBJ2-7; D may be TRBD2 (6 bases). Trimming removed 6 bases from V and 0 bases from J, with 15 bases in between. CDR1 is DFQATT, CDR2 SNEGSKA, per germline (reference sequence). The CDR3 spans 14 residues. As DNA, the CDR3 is TGCAGTGCGGTTCCTGGGGGGAGCTCCTACGAGCAGTACTTC. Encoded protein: CSAVPGGSSYEQYF.

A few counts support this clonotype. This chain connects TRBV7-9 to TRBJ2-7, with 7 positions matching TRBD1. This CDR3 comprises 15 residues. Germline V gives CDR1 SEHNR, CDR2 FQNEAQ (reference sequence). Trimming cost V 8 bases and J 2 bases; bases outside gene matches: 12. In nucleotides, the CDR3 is TGTGCCAGCGGAAACGGGGACAGTTCCACCTACGAGCAGTACTTC. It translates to CASGNGDSSTYEQYF.

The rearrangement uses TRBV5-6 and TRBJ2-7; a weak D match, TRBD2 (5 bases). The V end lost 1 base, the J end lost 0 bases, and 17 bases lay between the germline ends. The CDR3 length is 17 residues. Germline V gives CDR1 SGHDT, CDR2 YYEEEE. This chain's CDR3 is CASSLFGVGISSYEQYF. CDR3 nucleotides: TGTGCCAGCAGCTTGTTCGGGGTGGGGATTAGCTCCTACGAGCAGTACTTC.

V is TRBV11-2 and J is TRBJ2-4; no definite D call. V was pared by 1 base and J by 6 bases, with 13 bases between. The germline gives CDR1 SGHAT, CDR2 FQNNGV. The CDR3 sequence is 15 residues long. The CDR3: CASSLAVRSGNIQYF. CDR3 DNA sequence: TGTGCCAGCAGCTTAGCCGTCCGGTCTGGAAACATTCAGTACTTC.

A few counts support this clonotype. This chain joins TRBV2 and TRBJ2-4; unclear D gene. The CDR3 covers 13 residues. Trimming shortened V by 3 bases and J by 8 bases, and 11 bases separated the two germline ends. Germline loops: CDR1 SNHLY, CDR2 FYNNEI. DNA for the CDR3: TGTGCCAGCAGTGAGGCGGAAGGGCACATTCAGTACTTC. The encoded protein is CASSEAEGHIQYF.

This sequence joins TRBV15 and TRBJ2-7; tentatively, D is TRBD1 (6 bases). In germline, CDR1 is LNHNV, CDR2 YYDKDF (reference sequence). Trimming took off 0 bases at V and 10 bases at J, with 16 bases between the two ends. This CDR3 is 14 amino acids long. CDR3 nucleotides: TGTGCCACCAGCAGAGATCCCGGGACAACCCCTCAGTACTTC. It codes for CATSRDPGTTPQYF.

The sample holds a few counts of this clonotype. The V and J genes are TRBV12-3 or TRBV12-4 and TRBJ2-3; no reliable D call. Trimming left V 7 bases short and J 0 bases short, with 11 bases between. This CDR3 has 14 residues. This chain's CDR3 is CASTGFLSTDTQYF. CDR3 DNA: TGTGCCAGCACCGGGTTCCTGAGCACAGATACGCAGTATTTT.

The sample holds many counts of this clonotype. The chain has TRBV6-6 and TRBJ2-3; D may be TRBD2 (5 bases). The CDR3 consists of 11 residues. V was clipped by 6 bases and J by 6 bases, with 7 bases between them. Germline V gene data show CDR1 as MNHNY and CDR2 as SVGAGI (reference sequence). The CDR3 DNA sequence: TGTGCCAGCAGCCGGAGGGATACGCAGTATTTT. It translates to CASSRRDTQYF.

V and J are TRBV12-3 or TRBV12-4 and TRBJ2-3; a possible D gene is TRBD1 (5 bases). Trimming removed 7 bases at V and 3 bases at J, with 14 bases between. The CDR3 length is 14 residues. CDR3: CASNRRVETDTQYF. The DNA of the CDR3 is TGTGCCAGCAATCGCAGGGTCGAAACAGATACGCAGTATTTT.

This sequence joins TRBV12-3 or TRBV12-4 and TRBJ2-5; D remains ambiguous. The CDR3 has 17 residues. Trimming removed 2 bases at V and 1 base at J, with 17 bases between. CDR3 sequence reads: CASSLLTPFGGQETQYF. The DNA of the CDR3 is TGTGCCAGCAGTTTACTCACCCCATTTGGCGGCCAAGAGACCCAGTACTTC.

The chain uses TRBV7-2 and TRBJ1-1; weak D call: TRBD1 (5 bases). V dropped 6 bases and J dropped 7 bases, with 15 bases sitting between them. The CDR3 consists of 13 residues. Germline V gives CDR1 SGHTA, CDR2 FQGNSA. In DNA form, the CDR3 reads TGTGCCAGCAGGGTTTTTAGACAGAGTGAAGCTTTCTTT. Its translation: CASRVFRQSEAFF.

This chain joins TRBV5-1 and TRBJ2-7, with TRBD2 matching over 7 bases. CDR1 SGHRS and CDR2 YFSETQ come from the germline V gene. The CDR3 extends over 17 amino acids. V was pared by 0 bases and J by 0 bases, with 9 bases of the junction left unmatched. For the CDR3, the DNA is TGCGCCAGCAGCTTGGTCGCCCTTTCTAGCGGCTCCTACGAGCAGTACTTC. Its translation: CASSLVALSSGSYEQYF. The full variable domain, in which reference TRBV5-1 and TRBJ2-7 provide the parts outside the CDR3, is KAGVTQTPRYLIKTRGQQVTLSCSPISGHRSVSWYQQTPGQGLQFLFEYFSETQRNKGNFPGRFSGRQFSNSRSEMNVSTLELGDSALYLCASSLVALSSGSYEQYFGPGTRLTVT.

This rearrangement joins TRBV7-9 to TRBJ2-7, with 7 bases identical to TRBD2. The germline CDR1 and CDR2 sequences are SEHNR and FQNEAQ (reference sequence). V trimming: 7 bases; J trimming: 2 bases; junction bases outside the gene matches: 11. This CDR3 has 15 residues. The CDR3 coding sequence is TGTGCCAGCACCCCGGGCGGCGGGACTACCTACGAGCAGTACTTC. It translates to CASTPGGGTTYEQYF. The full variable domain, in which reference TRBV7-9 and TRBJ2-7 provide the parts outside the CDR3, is DTGVSQNPRHKITKRGQNVTFRCDPISEHNRLYWYRQTLGQGPEFLTYFQNEAQLEKSRLLSDRFSAERPKGSFSTLEIQRTEQGDSAMYLCASTPGGGTTYEQYFGPGTRLTVT.

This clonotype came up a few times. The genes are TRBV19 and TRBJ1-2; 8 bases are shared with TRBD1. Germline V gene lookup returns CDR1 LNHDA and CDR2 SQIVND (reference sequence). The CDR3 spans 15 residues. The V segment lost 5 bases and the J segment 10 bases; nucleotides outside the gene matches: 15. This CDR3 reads CASSDHDRGPSVYTF. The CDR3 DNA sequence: TGTGCCAGTAGTGACCACGACAGGGGACCTAGCGTCTACACCTTC.

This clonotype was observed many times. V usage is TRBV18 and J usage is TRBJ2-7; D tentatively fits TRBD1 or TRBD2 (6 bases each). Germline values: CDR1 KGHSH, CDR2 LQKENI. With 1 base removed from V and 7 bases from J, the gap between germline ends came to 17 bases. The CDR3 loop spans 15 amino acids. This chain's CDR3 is CASSPLGGGTSEQYF. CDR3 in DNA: TGTGCCAGCTCACCACTCGGGGGCGGAACTAGTGAGCAGTACTTC.

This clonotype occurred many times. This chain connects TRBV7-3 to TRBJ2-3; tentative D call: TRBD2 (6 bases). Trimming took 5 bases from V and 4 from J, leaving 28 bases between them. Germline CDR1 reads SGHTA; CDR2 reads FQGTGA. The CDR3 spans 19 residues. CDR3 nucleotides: TGTGCCAGCAGCCCCACTACCCCCGGCCCTGGCGGAGGGGCAGATACGCAGTATTTT. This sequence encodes CASSPTTPGPGGGADTQYF. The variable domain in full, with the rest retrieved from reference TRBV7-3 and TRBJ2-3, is GAGVSQTPSNKVTEKGKYVELRCDPISGHTALYWYRQSLGQGPEFLIYFQGTGAADDSGLPNDRFFAVRPEGSVSTLKIQRTERGDSAVYLCASSPTTPGPGGGADTQYFGPGTRLTVL.

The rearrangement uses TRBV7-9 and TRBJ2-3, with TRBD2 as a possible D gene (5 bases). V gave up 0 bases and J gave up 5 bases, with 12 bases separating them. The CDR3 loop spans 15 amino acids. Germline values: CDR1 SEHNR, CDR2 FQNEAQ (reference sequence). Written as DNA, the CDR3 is TGTGCCAGCAGCTTAGCGGGAGTAAACGGAGATACGCAGTATTTT. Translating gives CASSLAGVNGDTQYF.